The clone carrying this T cell receptor (beta chain) was observed a handful of times. Per germline, CDR1 DFQATT and CDR2 SNEGSKA (reference sequence). The CDR3 covers 11 residues. V lost 0 bases, J lost 5 bases, and 4 bases lay in between. The sample originates from a study of CD8 T cells in Susac syndrome. Study background: There were about six sequenced Susac syndrome patients with active disease and roughly 8 in remission. When their blood was taken, patients with Susac syndrome were therapy-naive, taking corticosteroids, or taking intravenous immunoglobulin alone.

TEMRA cells were enriched by FACS, and CD4+ and CD8+ T cells were negatively isolated. Reverse transcription used roughly 0.5 to 1 ug RNA and random hexamers. TCRdb itself ran the immunoSEQ multiplex PCR reads through MiXCR, one entry per CDR3 protein. Of about 190,000 distinct CDR3 sequences listed, approximately 95% are singletons. The TCR originated in a human donor with Susac syndrome. The sequenced sample was CD4+ T cells from PBMCs. This chain uses TRBV20-1 with TRBJ2-5; D gene ambiguous. CDR3 in amino acids: CSARERETQYF. CDR3 nucleotides: TGCAGTGCTAGAGAACGGGAGACCCAGTACTTC.